The clone carrying this T cell receptor (beta chain) was counted between two and nine times. V lost 0 bases and J lost 7; bases outside the gene matches: 1. CDR1 SGHKS and CDR2 YYEKEE come from the germline V gene (reference sequence). CDR3 length: 14 residues. Stated time point: pretreatment peripheral blood. This record belongs to a study of PD-L1 blockade in urothelial cancer. Clones were read by immunoSEQ multiplex PCR, and TCRdb kept only the in-frame ones, dropping some. The sample carries about 72,000 clones, 75% to 90% recorded once. This chain connects TRBV5-5 to TRBJ1-5; 10 bases agree with TRBD1. The receptor was isolated from a man aged 60 to 75 with urothelial cancer. The source material was PBMCs, sampled around atezolizumab (anti-PD-L1) treatment. The CDR3, as DNA: TGTGCCAGCAGCTTGGGGACAGGGGGACAGCCCCAGCATTTT. The encoded protein is CASSLGTGGQPQHF. Complete variable domain (other parts from reference TRBV5-5 and TRBJ1-5): DAGVTQSPTHLIKTRGQQVTLRCSPISGHKSVSWYQQVLGQGPQFIFQYYEKEERGRGNFPDRFSARQFPNYSSELNVNALLLGDSALYLCASSLGTGGQPQHFGDGTRLSIL.